This T cell receptor (beta chain) is from a study of T-cell reconstitution after alpha-beta-depleted transplantation in children. The germline gives CDR1 MRHNA, CDR2 SNTAGT. The CDR3 is made up of 15 amino acids. Unmatched junction bases numbered 10, after V lost 4 bases and J lost 5 bases. Unique molecular identifiers were used to barcode this TCRbeta library. Using its own MiXCR run on the PCR reads, TCRdb lists one record per CDR3 protein. The data hold about 240,000 distinct CDR3 sequences, with roughly 23% observed a single time. Sequences were derived from PBMCs, sampled before TCRalphabeta/CD19-depleted stem cell transplant. This TCR was sampled from a girl aged 2 to 10 with Fanconi anemia, due to receive a stem cell transplant. V usage is TRBV6-4 and J usage is TRBJ2-7, with 8 nucleotides matching TRBD1. As DNA, the CDR3 is TGTGCCAGCAGTGCAAATTCAGGGGGCGTCCACGAGCAGTACTTC. It specifies CASSANSGGVHEQYF.